These T cell receptor beta chains were read from a single sample in a study of CD8+ T cells in alopecia areata. Some clones are missing from TCRdb's copy, which holds only in-frame ones; the method was immunoSEQ multiplex PCR. The data hold under 150,000 clones, with 55% to 60% observed a single time. The specimen comprised CD4+ T cells sorted from blood, sampled at week 24, from a patient treated with tofacitinib. Receptors originate from a human donor with alopecia areata. The CDR3 runs from the conserved cysteine through the conserved F or W. The order of the fields is D gene, clone size, V gene, J gene, CDR3 protein, CDR3 DNA. D genes are given only for firm matches. Part of the rows lack a size; the others show once, few, many or a class for expanded clones.

TRBD2	.	TRBV18	TRBJ2-7	CASSRRAGLAGYEQYF	TGTGCCAGCTCACGCCGGGCCGGGCTAGCGGGCTACGAGCAGTACTTC
.	few	TRBV4-2	TRBJ2-1	CASSQYPGPGEEQFF	TGTGCCAGCAGCCAGTACCCCGGGCCCGGAGAGGAGCAGTTCTTC
TRBD2	.	TRBV4-1	TRBJ2-5	CASSMRPGTSAETQYF	TGCGCCAGCAGCATGCGTCCCGGGACTAGCGCGGAGACCCAGTACTTC
.	few	TRBV7-2	TRBJ2-5	CASSPTRVQETQYF	TGTGCCAGCAGCCCGACTAGGGTCCAAGAGACCCAGTACTTC
.	.	TRBV25-1	TRBJ1-2	CASSEPGDTPRTYTF	TGTGCCAGCAGTGAACCCGGGGACACCCCGAGGACATACACCTTC
TRBD1	.	TRBV29-1	TRBJ1-1	CSVAGQGYTEAFF	TGCAGCGTTGCGGGACAGGGGTACACTGAAGCTTTCTTT
TRBD1	.	TRBV11-2	TRBJ2-7	CASSPGQGIYEQYF	TGTGCCAGCAGCCCTGGACAGGGAATCTACGAGCAGTACTTC
.	few	TRBV30	TRBJ2-5	CAWSVRRGQQETQYF	TGTGCCTGGAGTGTAAGGCGAGGGCAGCAAGAGACCCAGTACTTC
.	.	TRBV19	TRBJ2-7	CASSIGSQGWSEQYF	TGTGCCAGTAGTATCGGATCACAGGGTTGGTCCGAGCAGTACTTC
.	many	TRBV14	TRBJ1-3	CASSPGSGNTIYF	TGTGCCAGCAGCCCGGGATCAGGAAACACCATATATTTT
TRBD1	once	TRBV30	TRBJ1-4	CAWSATGGNEKLFF	TGTGCCTGGAGTGCAACAGGGGGTAATGAAAAACTGTTTTTT
TRBD1	.	TRBV2	TRBJ1-2	CASSSQGADYGYTF	TGTGCCAGCAGCAGCCAGGGGGCGGACTATGGCTACACCTTC
TRBD1	.	TRBV6-5	TRBJ1-6	CASKSTGGASPLHF	TGTGCCAGCAAATCAACAGGGGGCGCGTCACCCCTCCACTTT
.	.	TRBV27	TRBJ2-3	CASSLRVTDTQYF	TGTGCCAGCAGTTTAAGGGTCACTGATACGCAGTATTTT
.	few	TRBV5-4	TRBJ2-1	CASSLAGEQFF	TGTGCCAGCAGCTTGGCGGGGGAGCAGTTCTTC
.	.	TRBV7-6	TRBJ2-3	CASSLGQGTLSNTQYF	TGTGCCAGCAGCTTAGGGCAGGGGACCCTCAGCAATACGCAGTATTTT
.	.	TRBV29-1	TRBJ2-5	CSVSPGETQYF	TGCAGCGTTTCTCCGGGCGAGACCCAGTACTTC
TRBD1	.	TRBV30	TRBJ1-3	CAWTPLTGASGNTIYF	TGTGCCTGGACTCCTCTGACAGGGGCATCTGGAAACACCATATATTTT
TRBD1	.	TRBV30	TRBJ1-4	CAWRAGGTTNEKLFF	TGTGCCTGGAGGGCAGGGGGGACAACTAATGAAAAACTGTTTTTT
.	.	TRBV5-1	TRBJ2-3	CASSSGTDTQYF	TGCGCCAGCAGCTCGGGCACAGATACGCAGTATTTT
.	.	TRBV7-2	TRBJ1-1	CASSPPNGGLGAFF	TGTGCCAGCAGCCCCCCTAATGGAGGTTTAGGAGCTTTCTTT
.	.	TRBV6-5	TRBJ1-4	CASSYSTVSNEKLFF	TGTGCCAGCAGTTACTCCACCGTCTCGAATGAAAAACTGTTTTTT
TRBD1	.	TRBV28	TRBJ1-1	CASSPWTGKAFF	TGTGCCAGCAGTCCATGGACAGGGAAAGCTTTCTTT
TRBD2	.	TRBV4-2	TRBJ2-5	CASSKRTGGLETQYF	TGTGCCAGCAGCAAAAGGACGGGGGGGCTGGAGACCCAGTACTTC
.	once	TRBV2	TRBJ2-5	CASGGSVGETQYF	TGTGCCAGCGGGGGGTCGGTCGGAGAGACCCAGTACTTC
.	.	TRBV29-1	TRBJ1-2	CSVDVGYTF	TGCAGCGTTGATGTGGGCTACACCTTC
.	.	TRBV6-6	TRBJ1-1	CASSYYGGNTEAFF	TGTGCCAGCAGTTACTATGGGGGGAACACTGAAGCTTTCTTT
TRBD1	.	TRBV6-5	TRBJ1-1	CASSFLGTGEGEAFF	TGTGCCAGCAGTTTCCTAGGGACAGGGGAGGGTGAAGCTTTCTTT
.	few	TRBV7-2	TRBJ2-1	CASSLEAHKTVPQFF	TGTGCCAGCAGCTTAGAGGCACACAAGACTGTTCCGCAGTTCTTC
TRBD1	.	TRBV10-3	TRBJ1-2	CAISAGDRAYGYTF	TGTGCCATCAGTGCTGGGGACAGAGCCTATGGCTACACCTTC
TRBD1	.	TRBV5-6	TRBJ1-1	CASSLRTGWTEAFF	TGTGCCAGCAGCTTGAGGACAGGGTGGACTGAAGCTTTCTTT
TRBD2	few	TRBV30	TRBJ2-7	CAWRKRGAPGEQYF	TGTGCCTGGAGAAAGCGGGGGGCTCCGGGCGAGCAGTACTTC
.	few	TRBV7-9	TRBJ1-3	CVCLGVSGNTIYF	TGCGTGTGCTTAGGGGTGTCTGGAAACACCATATATTTT
.	few	TRBV5-1	TRBJ2-6	CASSLGQGSGANVLTF	TGCGCCAGCAGCTTGGGGCAGGGCTCCGGGGCCAACGTCCTGACTTTC
.	.	TRBV29-1	TRBJ2-1	CSHSPGSYNEQFF	TGCAGCCACTCCCCCGGCTCCTACAATGAGCAGTTCTTC
.	.	TRBV6-5	TRBJ2-7	CASSNTDGPHEQYF	TGTGCCAGCAGTAACACGGACGGACCGCACGAGCAGTACTTC
TRBD2	.	TRBV7-2	TRBJ2-1	CASSLSGGAGNEQFF	TGTGCCAGCAGCCTTAGCGGGGGGGCCGGCAATGAGCAGTTCTTC
TRBD2	.	TRBV7-8	TRBJ2-3	CASSPASGGQHTQYF	TGTGCCAGCAGCCCCGCTAGCGGGGGCCAGCATACGCAGTATTTT
.	.	TRBV2	TRBJ1-5	CASSLNRGNQPQHF	TGTGCCAGCAGCTTAAACAGGGGCAATCAGCCCCAGCATTTT
.	once	TRBV29-1	TRBJ2-5	CSVAQANLGETQYF	TGCAGCGTTGCTCAGGCCAATCTAGGAGAGACCCAGTACTTC
TRBD2	.	TRBV2	TRBJ2-1	CASSEEGTSHNEQFF	TGTGCCAGCAGTGAAGAAGGGACTAGTCACAATGAGCAGTTCTTC
.	.	TRBV29-1	TRBJ2-2	CSVGQMAGELFF	TGCAGCGTTGGACAGATGGCCGGGGAGCTGTTTTTT
TRBD1	.	TRBV18	TRBJ2-7	CASSVNRDSMNEQYF	TGTGCCAGCTCGGTAAACCGGGACAGTATGAATGAGCAGTACTTC
TRBD2	few	TRBV29-1	TRBJ2-1	CSAEGLAGGDEQFF	TGCAGCGCCGAGGGACTAGCGGGAGGAGATGAGCAGTTCTTC
.	few	TRBV7-2	TRBJ2-5	CASSRQGAAGETQYF	TGTGCCAGCAGCCGCCAAGGGGCGGCCGGAGAGACCCAGTACTTC
.	.	TRBV6-5	TRBJ2-2	CASSPGQNTGELFF	TGTGCCAGCAGTCCCGGACAAAACACCGGGGAGCTGTTTTTT
.	few	TRBV30	TRBJ1-5	CAFSGTALNQPQHF	TGTGCCTTTTCCGGGACCGCACTTAATCAGCCCCAGCATTTT